These 14 T cell receptor beta chains share one sample of origin, sequenced in a study of CD8 T cells in ankylosing spondylitis. Their recognized antigens are unknown. TCRdb reprocessed the 5' RACE reads with MiXCR, giving one entry per CDR3 protein. The sample shows 200,000 to 250,000 distinct CDR3 sequences, about a sixth of them seen only once. Whole-study results and caveats: Eight highly homologous variants made up a TCR beta motif, and this motif appeared characteristic of ankylosing spondylitis blood.

The sequenced sample was blood, either unsorted or a sorted T cell fraction (not recorded which). These receptors came from a male donor with ankylosing spondylitis.

The genes are TRBV12-3 or TRBV12-4 and TRBJ2-3; possibly TRBD2 for D (5 bases). Trimming shortened V by 7 bases and J by 0 bases, and 17 bases separated the two germline ends. This CDR3 is built from 16 residues. CDR3 in DNA: TGTGCCAGCACCTTAATCGGGATTTATAGCACAGATACGCAGTATTTT. Amino acid sequence: CASTLIGIYSTDTQYF.

This clonotype was seen ten or more times. This chain joins TRBV6-1 and TRBJ2-3, with 10 bases aligning to TRBD2. V lost 5 bases and J lost 6; bases outside the gene matches: 8. Germline CDR1 is MNHNS and CDR2 is SASEGT. The CDR3 is 15 amino acids. CDR3 DNA sequence: TGTGCCAGCAGTACACTAGCGGGGCAGTCGGATACGCAGTATTTT. Amino acid sequence: CASSTLAGQSDTQYF.

V and J are TRBV7-9 and TRBJ2-2; D remains ambiguous. V gave up 5 bases and J gave up 4 bases, with 11 bases separating them. The CDR3 has 14 residues. Germline CDR1 reads SEHNR; CDR2 reads FQNEAQ (reference sequence). The CDR3 DNA reads as TGTGCCAGCAGCCCTCCATTGCCCACCGGGGAGCTGTTTTTT. This codes for CASSPPLPTGELFF.

V usage is TRBV7-6 and J usage is TRBJ1-1; D is unclear. The germline gives CDR1 SGHVS, CDR2 FNYEAQ. The CDR3 contains 16 residues. V shed 0 bases and J shed 5 bases, with 16 bases lying between them. CDR3 bases: TGTGCCAGCAGCTTAGCGAGGATAGGGTCAGAAACTGAAGCTTTCTTT. The encoded protein is CASSLARIGSETEAFF.

The chain links TRBV27 to TRBJ2-1, with 7 bases lining up with TRBD1. The CDR3 covers 12 residues. CDR1 is MNHEY, CDR2 SMNVEV, per germline (reference sequence). After removal of 6 bases from V and 9 bases from J, the junction contained 5 bases not matched to a gene. CDR3 sequence (DNA): TGTGCCAGCAGAGGGGGCTGGGGTGAGCAGTTCTTC. Residues: CASRGGWGEQFF.

This clonotype was recorded only once. Here the CDR3 reads CASSLALAGVETQYF. The CDR3 DNA is TGTGCCAGCAGCTTGGCCCTAGCGGGAGTTGAGACCCAGTACTTC. V and J are TRBV5-8 and TRBJ2-5; 10 bases align to TRBD2. From germline, CDR1 is SGHTS and CDR2 YDEGEE. With V trimmed by 0 bases and J by 5 bases, 4 bases remained unmatched. The CDR3 totals 15 residues.

This clonotype was observed a handful of times. The chain has TRBV5-1 and TRBJ2-7; 7 nucleotides line up with TRBD1. The CDR3 is 14 amino acids. Looked up from germline, CDR1 is SGHRS and CDR2 is YFSETQ. The V and J ends lost 1 base and 4 bases, in that order; junction bases with no gene match: 5. The CDR3 DNA follows: TGCGCCAGCAGCTTGCTCGGCAGGGGGTACGAGCAGTACTTC. Its translation is CASSLLGRGYEQYF.

This clonotype was observed at least ten times. V is TRBV25-1 and J is TRBJ2-2; no definite D call. This CDR3 region has 10 residues. Germline lookup yields CDR1 MGHDK and CDR2 SYGVNS. V lost 8 bases and J lost 6, with 4 bases in between. The CDR3 DNA reads as TGTGCCAGCGGGGCCGGGGAGCTGTTTTTT. This sequence encodes CASGAGELFF.

The J gene is TRBJ2-4, the V gene TRBV20-1, with D perhaps matching TRBD2 (6 bases). The CDR3 sequence is 18 residues long. V lost 3 bases to trimming and J lost 5 bases, with 26 bases between them. The germline CDR1 and CDR2 sequences are DFQATT and SNEGSKA (reference sequence). CDR3 coding DNA: TGCAGTGCTAGGCCCACCCTACGGGACGCGGGGTGGGAAAACATTCAGTACTTC. Protein sequence: CSARPTLRDAGWENIQYF.

J is TRBJ2-1 and V is TRBV6-2 or TRBV6-3; either TRBD1 or TRBD2 may supply D (5 bases each). This CDR3 comprises 13 residues. CDR1 and CDR2 from the germline V gene are MNHEY and SVGEGT. Trimming removed 7 bases at V and 4 bases at J, with 11 bases between. The CDR3 sequence: CASTKGPYNEQFF. CDR3 in DNA: TGTGCCAGCACCAAGGGACCTTACAATGAGCAGTTCTTC.

The chain carries TRBV20-1 and TRBJ2-3; D is possibly TRBD1 or TRBD2 (6 bases each). V was trimmed by 5 bases and J by 0 bases, leaving 18 bases between them. Per germline, CDR1 DFQATT and CDR2 SNEGSKA (reference sequence). The CDR3 has 16 residues. Written as DNA, the CDR3 is TGCAGTGCTGCGACTGATTGGGGGGCGAGCACAGATACGCAGTATTTT. It specifies CSAATDWGASTDTQYF.

The chain is built from TRBV28 and TRBJ2-7, with 7 bases aligning to TRBD2. Trimming removed 7 bases from V and 1 base from J; junction bases left unmatched: 7. The CDR3 consists of 14 residues. Germline V gene sequence: CDR1 MDHEN, CDR2 SYDVKM. The chain's CDR3 is CASTPTGGSYEQYF. The CDR3 bases are TGTGCCAGCACTCCTACGGGGGGATCCTACGAGCAGTACTTC.

The J gene is TRBJ2-2, the V gene TRBV28, with D uncertain. Trimming left V 1 base short and J 4 bases short, with 10 bases between. The CDR3 has 15 residues. Germline V gives CDR1 MDHEN, CDR2 SYDVKM. CDR3 sequence (DNA): TGTGCCAGCAGTTTATATGGAGAACTCACCGGGGAGCTGTTTTTT. It yields the protein CASSLYGELTGELFF.

The chain couples TRBV5-1 to TRBJ1-5; TRBD1 might be the D (5 bases). Germline lookup yields CDR1 SGHRS and CDR2 YFSETQ. The length of the CDR3 is 15 residues. Trimming took 0 bases from V and 3 from J, leaving 10 bases between them. DNA of the CDR3: TGCGCCAGCAGCTTGGATGGGGGGTTCAATCAGCCCCAGCATTTT. This encodes CASSLDGGFNQPQHF. Based on the CDR3 plus reference TRBV5-1 and TRBJ1-5, the full variable domain is KAGVTQTPRYLIKTRGQQVTLSCSPISGHRSVSWYQQTPGQGLQFLFEYFSETQRNKGNFPGRFSGRQFSNSRSEMNVSTLELGDSALYLCASSLDGGFNQPQHFGDGTRLSIL.